What follows is one T cell receptor beta chain and its context. Its antigen remains unidentified. Base qualities are not provided; no much larger clone lies one nucleotide away. The data are from a study of blood T cell repertoires in COVID-19 (TCRdb year 2020). Background for the entire study: Samples covering the acute and convalescent phases of COVID-19 were provided by collaborators in the United States, Italy and Spain. The repertoires were made available in a free public database intended to serve as a resource for research on the immune response to SARS-CoV-2. Samples were obtained from the ongoing ImmuneRACE study (first 160 participants) and from over 1,000 subjects provided by 6 global collaborators. Subjects who had been exposed to COVID-19, were actively infected with it, or had recovered from it provided the deeply sampled blood TCRbeta repertoires that made up the dataset. Sample metadata almost always included a de-identified subject ID, COVID-19 status, age in years and sex. Where available, HLA class I and class II types were taken from metadata supplied by the sample provider and were not determined by assay-based typing. The prospective study material was composed of cDNA or gDNA derived from T cells, B-cell-depleted T cells, or PBMCs. Overall study outcomes, separate from this receptor: How much clinical and demographic metadata was included differed by source and by participant, and the metadata was provided uncurated.

In the prospective study, participants were about 18 to 89 years old, resided in around 25 geographic areas of the United States, and were enrolled through a virtual design. In the prospective study, participants were assigned to cohorts based on the clinical history participants reported in a screening survey and a study questionnaire. Recovered participants in ImmuneRACE Cohort 3 were defined by two consecutive negative NP/OP PCR tests, clearance by a healthcare professional, or resolution of symptoms. Each participant in the prospective study had whole blood, serum and a nasopharyngeal or oropharyngeal swab collected by mobile phlebotomists. Prospective study participants could optionally give additional blood draws and questionnaires over an approximately two-month period. Before DNA extraction, prospective study blood samples were shipped either frozen or at room temperature. The germline V gene (reference sequence) supplies CDR1 GTSNPN and CDR2 SVGIG. At the junction V is shortened by 4 bases and J by 0 bases; bases outside the gene matches: 12. Its CDR3 holds 19 amino acids, cysteine through phenylalanine. Of all the DNA, just the CDR3 is kept, 57 bases in frame from base 1.

TCRbeta CDR3 regions were amplified from genomic DNA using the immunoSEQ Assay, a bias-controlled multiplex PCR. Processing in the source paper ran as follows. Nucleated cell counts per sample were estimated from amplification of reference gene primers within the assay. To quantify the absolute abundance of each unique TCRbeta CDR3 rearrangement, sequence reads were collapsed and filtered. Productive Simpson clonality was computed per sample as the square root of Simpson's diversity index over productive rearrangements. The table was pulled from immuneACCESS by TCRdb, which kept in-frame rearrangements only. Such tables lose some clones; where checked, under half of the loss comes from unresolved V genes, and the rest has no known cause. V and J calls and clone size are copied from that table; D and trimming were computed from the DNA. The sample table shows under 200,000 clones, and more than 85% are seen once. The ten most abundant clones make up around 7% of the sample.

What was sequenced was PBMCs or T cells enriched from blood (not recorded which). The V and J segments used are TRBV30 and TRBJ2-6; 10 bases in the junction line up with TRBD1. This clonotype was obtained from a woman aged 50 to 60 who had recovered from COVID-19. The encoded CDR3 is CAWKRGLRDRGSGANVLTF. In nucleotides, the sequence is TGTGCCTGGAAACGGGGGTTGAGGGACAGGGGCTCTGGGGCCAACGTCCTGACTTTC.